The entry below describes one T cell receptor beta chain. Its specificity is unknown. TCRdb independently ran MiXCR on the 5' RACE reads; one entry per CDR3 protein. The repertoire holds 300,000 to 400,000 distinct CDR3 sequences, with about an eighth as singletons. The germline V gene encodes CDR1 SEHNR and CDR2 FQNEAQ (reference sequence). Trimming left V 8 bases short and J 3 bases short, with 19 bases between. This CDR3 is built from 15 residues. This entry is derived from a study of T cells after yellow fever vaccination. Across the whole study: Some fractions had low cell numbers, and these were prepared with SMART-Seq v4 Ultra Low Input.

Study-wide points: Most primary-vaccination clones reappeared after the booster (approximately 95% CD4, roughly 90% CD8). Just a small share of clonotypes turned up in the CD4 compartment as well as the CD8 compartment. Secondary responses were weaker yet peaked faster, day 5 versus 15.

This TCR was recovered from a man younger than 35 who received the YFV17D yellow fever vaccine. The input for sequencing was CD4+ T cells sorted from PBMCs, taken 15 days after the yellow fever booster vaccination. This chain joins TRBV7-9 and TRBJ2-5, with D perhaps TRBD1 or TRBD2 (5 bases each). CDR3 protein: CASQAMGVLEETQYF. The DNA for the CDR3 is TGTGCCAGCCAAGCAATGGGGGTTTTAGAAGAGACCCAGTACTTC.